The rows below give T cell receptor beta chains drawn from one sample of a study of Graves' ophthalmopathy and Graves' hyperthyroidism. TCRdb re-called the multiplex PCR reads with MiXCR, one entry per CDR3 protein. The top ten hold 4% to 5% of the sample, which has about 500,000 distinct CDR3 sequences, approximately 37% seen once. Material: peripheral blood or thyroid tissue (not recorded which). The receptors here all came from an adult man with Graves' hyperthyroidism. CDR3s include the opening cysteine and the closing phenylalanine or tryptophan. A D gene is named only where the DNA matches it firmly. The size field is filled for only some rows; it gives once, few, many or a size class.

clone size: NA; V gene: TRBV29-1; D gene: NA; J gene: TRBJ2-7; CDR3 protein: CSVVRFRERFF; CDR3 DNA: TGCAGCGTTGTTCGGTTTAGGGAACGGTTCTTC
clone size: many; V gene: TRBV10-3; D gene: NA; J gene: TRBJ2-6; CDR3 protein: CAISESRGSGANVLTF; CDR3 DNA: TGTGCCATCAGTGAGTCGAGGGGGTCTGGGGCCAACGTCCTGACTTTC
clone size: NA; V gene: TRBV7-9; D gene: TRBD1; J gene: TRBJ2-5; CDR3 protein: CASSSTGGKETQYF; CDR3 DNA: TGTGCCAGCAGCAGTACAGGGGGCAAAGAGACCCAGTACTTC
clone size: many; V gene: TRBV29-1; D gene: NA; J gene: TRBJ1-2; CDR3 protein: CSVEDRDNYGYTF; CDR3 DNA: TGCAGCGTTGAAGATCGGGACAACTATGGCTACACCTTC
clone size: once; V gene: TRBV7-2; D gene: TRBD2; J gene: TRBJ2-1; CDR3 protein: CASSFGLVHSYNEQFF; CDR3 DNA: TGTGCCAGCAGCTTCGGACTAGTACACTCCTACAATGAGCAGTTCTTC
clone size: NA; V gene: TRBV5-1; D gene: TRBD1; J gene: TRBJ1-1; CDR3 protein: CASRTGQGGTEAFF; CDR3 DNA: TGTGCCAGCAGGACCGGACAGGGGGGGACTGAAGCTTTCTTT
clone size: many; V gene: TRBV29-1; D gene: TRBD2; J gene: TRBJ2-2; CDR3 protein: CSVEVRTRELFF; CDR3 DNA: TGCAGCGTTGAAGTAAGGACTAGAGAGCTGTTTTTT
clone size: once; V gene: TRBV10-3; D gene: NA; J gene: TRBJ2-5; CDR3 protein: CAISYRNSHAGTQYF; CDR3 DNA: TGTGCCATCAGTTACCGGAATAGCCACGCTGGGACCCAGTACTTC
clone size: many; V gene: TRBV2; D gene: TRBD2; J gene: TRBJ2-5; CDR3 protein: CASRRRAGYQETQYF; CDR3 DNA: TGTGCCAGCAGGAGGAGAGCGGGGTACCAAGAGACCCAGTACTTC
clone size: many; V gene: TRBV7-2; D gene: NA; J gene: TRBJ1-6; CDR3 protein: CASSPGFNSPLHF; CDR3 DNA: TGTGCCAGCAGCCCGGGATTTAATTCACCCCTCCACTTT
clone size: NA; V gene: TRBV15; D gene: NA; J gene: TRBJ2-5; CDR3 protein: CATSTRQTRGHETQYF; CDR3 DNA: TGTGCCACCAGCACCAGACAGACCCGTGGGCATGAGACCCAGTACTTC
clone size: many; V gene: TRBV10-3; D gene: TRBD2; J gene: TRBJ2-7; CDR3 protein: CATGLAREQYF; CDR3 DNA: TGTGCCACTGGACTAGCGCGCGAGCAGTACTTC
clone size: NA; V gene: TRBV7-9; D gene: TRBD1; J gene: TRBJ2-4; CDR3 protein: CASRTSGTGSNIQYF; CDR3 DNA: TGTGCCAGCAGAACCTCCGGGACAGGGTCGAACATTCAGTACTTC
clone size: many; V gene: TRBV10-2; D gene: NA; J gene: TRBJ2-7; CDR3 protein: CASSASKRYEQYF; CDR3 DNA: TGCGCCAGCAGCGCCAGCAAGCGCTACGAGCAGTACTTC
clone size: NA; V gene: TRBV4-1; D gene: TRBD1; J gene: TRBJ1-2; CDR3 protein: CASSQGLLTGDNYGYTF; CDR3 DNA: TGCGCCAGCAGCCAAGGGTTGTTGACAGGGGACAACTATGGCTACACCTTC
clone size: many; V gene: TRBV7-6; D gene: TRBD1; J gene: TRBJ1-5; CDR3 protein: CASSLEAGDRGHQPQHF; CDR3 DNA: TGTGCCAGCAGCTTAGAAGCGGGGGACAGGGGACATCAGCCCCAGCATTTT
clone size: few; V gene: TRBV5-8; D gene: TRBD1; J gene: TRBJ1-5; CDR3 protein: CASSFSQGASNQPQHF; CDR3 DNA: TGTGCCAGCAGCTTCTCCCAGGGGGCAAGCAATCAGCCCCAGCATTTT
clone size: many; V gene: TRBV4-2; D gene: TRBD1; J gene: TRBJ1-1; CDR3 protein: CASSPPRQGNTEAFF; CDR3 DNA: TGTGCCAGCAGCCCCCCGAGACAGGGGAACACTGAAGCTTTCTTT
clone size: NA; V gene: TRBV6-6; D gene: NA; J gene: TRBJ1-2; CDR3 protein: CASPGGTGYGYTF; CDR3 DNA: TGTGCCAGCCCCGGGGGGACCGGCTATGGCTACACCTTC
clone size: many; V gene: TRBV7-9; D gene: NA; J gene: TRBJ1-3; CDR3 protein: CASSQSANTIYF; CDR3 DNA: TGTGCCAGCAGCCAGAGTGCGAACACCATATATTTT
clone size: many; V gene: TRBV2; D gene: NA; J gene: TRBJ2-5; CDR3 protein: CASTLGDGQETQYF; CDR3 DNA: TGTGCCAGCACCCTAGGGGACGGGCAAGAGACCCAGTACTTC
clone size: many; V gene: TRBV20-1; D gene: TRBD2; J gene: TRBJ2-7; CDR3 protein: CSATGTSSYEQYF; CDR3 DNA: TGCAGTGCCACCGGGACTAGCTCCTACGAGCAGTACTTC
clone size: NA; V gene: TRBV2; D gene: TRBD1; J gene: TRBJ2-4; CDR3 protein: CASSEGDSRAKNIQYF; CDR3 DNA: TGTGCCAGCAGTGAAGGGGACAGTCGCGCCAAAAACATTCAGTACTTC
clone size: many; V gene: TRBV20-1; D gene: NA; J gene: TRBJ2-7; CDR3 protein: CSARDFGSYEQYF; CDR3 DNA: TGCAGTGCTAGAGATTTTGGGTCCTACGAGCAGTACTTC
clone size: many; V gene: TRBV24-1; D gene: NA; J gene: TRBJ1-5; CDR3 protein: CATSVGNGDQPQHF; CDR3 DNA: TGTGCCACCAGTGTCGGGAACGGTGATCAGCCCCAGCATTTT
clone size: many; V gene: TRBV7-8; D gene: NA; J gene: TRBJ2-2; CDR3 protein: CASRDTGNTGELFF; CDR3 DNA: TGTGCCAGCAGGGATACAGGGAACACCGGGGAGCTGTTTTTT
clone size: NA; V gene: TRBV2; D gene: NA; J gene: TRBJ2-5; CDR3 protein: CASSSRSETQYF; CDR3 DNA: TGTGCCAGCAGTTCCAGGAGCGAGACCCAGTACTTC
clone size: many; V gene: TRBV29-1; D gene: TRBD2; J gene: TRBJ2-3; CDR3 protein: CSVEAGLAGVTDTQYF; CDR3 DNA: TGCAGCGTTGAGGCGGGGCTAGCGGGAGTGACAGATACGCAGTATTTT
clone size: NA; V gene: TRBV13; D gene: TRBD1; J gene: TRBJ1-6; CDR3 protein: CASSWGTGISPLHF; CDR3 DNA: TGTGCCAGCAGCTGGGGGACAGGGATTTCACCCCTCCACTTT
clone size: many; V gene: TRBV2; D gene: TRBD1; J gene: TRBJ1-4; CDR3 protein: CASRETGVDEKLFF; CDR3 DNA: TGTGCCAGCAGAGAGACAGGGGTTGATGAAAAACTGTTTTTT
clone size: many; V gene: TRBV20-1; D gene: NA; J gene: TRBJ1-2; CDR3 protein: CSARGSRDISYGYTF; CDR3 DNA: TGCAGTGCTAGAGGGTCCCGGGACATTTCGTATGGCTACACCTTC
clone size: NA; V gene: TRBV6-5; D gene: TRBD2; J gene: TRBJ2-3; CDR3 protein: CASTWTSGTDTQYF; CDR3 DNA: TGTGCCAGCACCTGGACTAGCGGCACAGATACGCAGTATTTT
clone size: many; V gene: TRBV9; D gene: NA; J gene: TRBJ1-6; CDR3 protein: CASSSGLDNSPLHF; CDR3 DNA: TGTGCCAGCAGCTCTGGACTGGATAATTCACCCCTCCACTTT
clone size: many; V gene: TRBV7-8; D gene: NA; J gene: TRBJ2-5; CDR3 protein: CASSPVASQETQYF; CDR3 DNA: TGTGCCAGCAGCCCCGTGGCTAGCCAAGAGACCCAGTACTTC
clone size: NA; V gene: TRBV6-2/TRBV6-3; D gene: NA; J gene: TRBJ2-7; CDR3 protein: CASSELESRGGQYF; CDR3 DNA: TGTGCCAGCAGTGAACTGGAGAGCCGGGGCGGCCAGTACTTC
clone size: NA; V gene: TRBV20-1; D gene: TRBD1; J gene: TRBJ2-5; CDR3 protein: CSARAPGQDSNQPQYF; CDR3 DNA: TGCAGTGCTAGAGCTCCGGGACAGGATAGCAATCAGCCCCAGTACTTC
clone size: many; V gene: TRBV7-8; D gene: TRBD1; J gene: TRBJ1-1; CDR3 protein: CASRSRTGGGITEAFF; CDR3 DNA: TGTGCCAGCAGATCTAGGACAGGGGGCGGAATCACTGAAGCTTTCTTT
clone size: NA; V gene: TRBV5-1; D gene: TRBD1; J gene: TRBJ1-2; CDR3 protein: CASSAGTGGGYTF; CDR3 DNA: TGTGCCAGCAGCGCCGGGACAGGGGGCGGCTACACCTTC
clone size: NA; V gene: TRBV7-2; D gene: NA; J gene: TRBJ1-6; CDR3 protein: CATSDAQGAPLHF; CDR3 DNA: TGTGCCACCAGTGATGCGCAGGGAGCACCCCTCCACTTT
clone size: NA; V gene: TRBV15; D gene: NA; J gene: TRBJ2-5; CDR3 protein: CATSRDLAKETQYF; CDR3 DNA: TGTGCCACCAGCAGAGATTTGGCGAAAGAGACCCAGTACTTC
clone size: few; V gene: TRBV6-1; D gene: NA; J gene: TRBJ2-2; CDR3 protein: CASSPIGGTGTTGELFF; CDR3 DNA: TGTGCCAGCAGCCCCATTGGGGGGACGGGAACTACCGGGGAGCTGTTTTTT
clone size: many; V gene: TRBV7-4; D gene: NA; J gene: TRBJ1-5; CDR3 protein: CASRAIQYQPQHF; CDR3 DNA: TGTGCCAGCAGGGCAATACAGTACCAGCCCCAGCATTTT
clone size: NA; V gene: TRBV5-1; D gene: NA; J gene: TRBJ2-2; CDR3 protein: CASSLRQLGGELFF; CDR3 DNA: TGCGCCAGCAGCCTGAGACAGCTCGGCGGGGAGCTGTTTTTT
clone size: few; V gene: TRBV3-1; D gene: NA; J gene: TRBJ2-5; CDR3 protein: CASSQVRGRETQYF; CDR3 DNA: TGTGCCAGCAGCCAAGTCAGGGGTAGGGAGACCCAGTACTTC
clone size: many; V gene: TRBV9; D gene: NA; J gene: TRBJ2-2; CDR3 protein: CASSVLSGELFF; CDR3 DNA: TGTGCCAGCAGCGTACTCTCCGGGGAGCTGTTTTTT
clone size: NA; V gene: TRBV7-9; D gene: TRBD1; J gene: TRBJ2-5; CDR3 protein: CASSPGTGDYETQNF; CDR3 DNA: TGTGCCAGCAGCCCCGGGACAGGGGACTACGAGACCCAGAACTTC
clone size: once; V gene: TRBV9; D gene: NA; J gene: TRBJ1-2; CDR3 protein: CASSRGAQGYGYTF; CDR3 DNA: TGTGCCAGCAGCCGTGGGGCACAGGGCTATGGCTACACCTTC